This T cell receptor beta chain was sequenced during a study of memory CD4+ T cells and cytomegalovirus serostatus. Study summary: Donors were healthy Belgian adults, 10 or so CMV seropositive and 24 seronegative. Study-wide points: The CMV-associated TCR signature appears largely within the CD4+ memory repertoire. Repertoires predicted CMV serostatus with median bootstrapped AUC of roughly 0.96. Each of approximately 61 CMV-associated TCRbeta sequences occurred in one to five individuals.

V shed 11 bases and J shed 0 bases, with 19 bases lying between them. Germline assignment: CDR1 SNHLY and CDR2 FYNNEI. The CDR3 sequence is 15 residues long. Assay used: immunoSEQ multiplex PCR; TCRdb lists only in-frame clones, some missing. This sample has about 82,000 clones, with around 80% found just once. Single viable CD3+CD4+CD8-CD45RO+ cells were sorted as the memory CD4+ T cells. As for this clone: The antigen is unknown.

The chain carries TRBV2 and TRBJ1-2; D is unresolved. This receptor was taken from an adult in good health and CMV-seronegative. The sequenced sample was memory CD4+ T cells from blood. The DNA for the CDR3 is TGTGCCGGGTCGGGCGTCGGTGGAGCTAACTATGGCTACACCTTC. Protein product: CAGSGVGGANYGYTF. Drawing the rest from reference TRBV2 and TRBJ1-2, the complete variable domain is EPEVTQTPSHQVTQMGQEVILRCVPISNHLYFYWYRQILGQKVEFLVSFYNNEISEKSEIFDDQFSVERPDGSNFTLKIRSTKLEDSAMYFCAGSGVGGANYGYTFGSGTRLTVV.